This T cell receptor beta chain was identified during a study of cytomegalovirus exposure and HLA in healthy donors. General study findings and limits: A later look showed TCR association rates differing by HLA locus, highest for DRB1 and lowest for HLA-C. Within the data, a cluster of highly shared sequence variants was likely a sequencing artifact. With high specificity and sensitivity, the classifier reportedly diagnosed cytomegalovirus status.

Note on this clone: Its specificity is unknown.

Primers included in the PCR were 60 Vbeta and 13 Jbeta primers. The protocol was immunoSEQ multiplex PCR, while the TCRdb copy is restricted to in-frame clones and leaves out a portion. Of more than 85,000 clones in the sample, over 70% were seen once. Germline V lookup: CDR1 SNHLY, CDR2 FYNNEI. The CDR3 contains 18 residues. V lost 2 bases and J lost 4; bases outside the gene matches: 16. The chain uses TRBV2 and TRBJ2-5, with 7 positions matching TRBD2. The sequenced material came from PBMCs. The TCR originated in a man under 40 in good health and CMV-seronegative. The CDR3: CASSELDRGDSGGETQYF. The CDR3 nucleotides are TGTGCCAGCAGTGAACTCGACCGCGGGGACTCGGGAGGAGAGACCCAGTACTTC.